The source of this TCR beta chain is a study of STAT3 mutations in large granular lymphocyte leukemia. In the study overall: Roughly half of the longitudinally sequenced T-LGLL patients carried detectable canonical activating STAT3 mutations.

There are a few counts of this clone. Its antigen is unknown. Generated by immunoSEQ multiplex PCR, the TCRdb table keeps only in-frame clones and is missing some. Of 15,000 or so clones detected, approximately 85% appear once; the ten largest clones hold roughly 8.1%. Study-wide results and limits: After therapy, about 35% of the 18 patients switched clonotypes, all new clones STAT3 wild type. Clonal expansion was inferred from samples taken at other timepoints. At least one immunodominant TCR beta clonotype appeared in every T-cell large granular lymphocyte leukemia patient. Some patients had persisting codominant clonotypes that could mask small clones.

Germline values: CDR1 MDHEN, CDR2 SYDVKM. The CDR3 is made up of 15 amino acids. V shed 3 bases and J shed 2 bases, with 13 bases lying between them. This rearrangement joins TRBV28 to TRBJ1-1, with D perhaps TRBD1 (5 bases). The TCR originated in a man in his fifties or sixties with T-cell large granular lymphocyte leukemia. Some clones in this sample may be carry-over from other donors' samples. Sequencing used peripheral blood mononuclear cells. CDR3 loop: CASSLAGPFNTEAFF. The CDR3 region has the DNA TGTGCCAGCAGTTTGGCGGGGCCTTTCAACACTGAAGCTTTCTTT.